This T cell receptor beta chain comes out of a study of blood T cell repertoires in COVID-19. Study information: Material from acute and convalescent COVID-19 was sourced from the United States, Italy and Spain.

Some clones are missing from TCRdb's copy, which holds only in-frame ones; the method was immunoSEQ multiplex PCR. The sample holds 70,000 or so clones; about 81% are singletons and the top ten take around a sixth. The CDR3 totals 18 residues. Germline V gene lookup returns CDR1 SGHVT and CDR2 SQSDAQ. V lost 5 bases and J lost 0; bases outside the gene matches: 12. This sequence was found in a human donor in a cohort sampled during active COVID-19. The sequenced sample was peripheral blood. The genes are TRBV7-4 and TRBJ1-5, with 8 bases matching TRBD1. CDR3 amino acids: CASSNTNHRGYSNQPQHF. CDR3 coding DNA: TGTGCCAGCAGCAACACTAACCACAGGGGGTATAGCAATCAGCCCCAGCATTTT.